The 21 T cell receptor beta chains presented below share a single source sample, sequenced in a study of cytomegalovirus exposure and HLA in healthy donors. PCR was performed using 60 Vbeta and 13 Jbeta primers. Repertoires were generated with immunoSEQ multiplex PCR, while TCRdb's copy carries only in-frame clones and drops some. This table has some 180,000 clones, more than 65% appearing once. Material for sequencing was PBMCs. All receptors derive from a woman in her thirties in good health and CMV-seropositive.

The V call is TRBV9, the J call TRBJ2-2; 11 bases line up with TRBD1. Germline trimming cut 3 bases from V and 7 bases from J; bases unmatched to any gene: 5. This CDR3 has 15 residues. The V gene's germline CDR1 is SGDLS and CDR2 YYNGEE. For the CDR3, the DNA is TGTGCCAGCAGCGCCGGACAGGGGGCTGGCGGGGAGCTGTTTTTT. Translating it yields CASSAGQGAGGELFF.

V and J are TRBV4-3 and TRBJ2-3; 14 positions agree with TRBD2. Germline trimming cut 4 bases from V and 2 bases from J; bases unmatched to any gene: 5. Germline CDR1 LGHNA, CDR2 YSLEER. The CDR3 is made up of 17 amino acids. The CDR3 reads CASSPGLAGVNTDTQYF. In nucleotides, the CDR3 is TGCGCCAGCAGCCCGGGACTAGCGGGGGTTAACACAGATACGCAGTATTTT.

This clone has only one observation. The genes are TRBV6-1 and TRBJ1-4; D is perhaps TRBD1 (5 bases). The CDR3 runs to 15 residues. The germline V gene encodes CDR1 MNHNS and CDR2 SASEGT. V lost 0 bases and J 5 bases, leaving 10 bases between the germline ends. This CDR3 reads CASSEAKGINEKLFF. DNA of the CDR3: TGTGCCAGCAGTGAAGCGAAGGGGATCAATGAAAAACTGTTTTTT.

The sample holds one count of this clone. The chain links TRBV28 to TRBJ2-7; TRBD1 aligns across 8 bases. The germline V gene has CDR1 MDHEN and CDR2 SYDVKM. The CDR3 is 16 residues long. V was pared by 8 bases and J by 0 bases, with 12 bases of the junction left unmatched. CDR3 sequence: CASGGPGQASSYEQYF. In DNA, the CDR3 is TGTGCCAGCGGGGGCCCGGGACAGGCGAGCTCCTACGAGCAGTACTTC.

V and J are TRBV4-1 and TRBJ1-5; D is unclear. Trimming stripped 2 bases from V and 4 bases from J, with 12 bases between. Germline CDR1 is MGHRA and CDR2 is YSYEKL. The CDR3 contains 15 residues. The CDR3 protein is CASSQSQQPNQPQHF. In DNA, the CDR3 is TGCGCCAGCAGCCAAAGCCAACAGCCGAATCAGCCCCAGCATTTT.

The chain recombines TRBV2 with TRBJ1-4; the D gene is possibly TRBD1 (6 bases). The V gene lost 8 bases and the J gene lost 4 bases, with 11 bases spanning the gap. CDR1 and CDR2 from the germline V gene are SNHLY and FYNNEI. The CDR3 has 13 residues. DNA of the CDR3: TGTGCCAGCGGAGGACAGCTTAATGAAAAACTGTTTTTT. This encodes CASGGQLNEKLFF. Full variable domain (rest looked up from reference TRBV2 and TRBJ1-4): EPEVTQTPSHQVTQMGQEVILRCVPISNHLYFYWYRQILGQKVEFLVSFYNNEISEKSEIFDDQFSVERPDGSNFTLKIRSTKLEDSAMYFCASGGQLNEKLFFGSGTQLSVL.

This clone was observed a few times. This sequence joins TRBV14 and TRBJ2-1, with 7 bases fitting TRBD1. CDR3 length equals 16 residues. Germline assignment: CDR1 SGHDN and CDR2 FVKESK. V lost 4 bases, J lost 2 bases, and 8 bases stayed unmatched. DNA of the CDR3: TGTGCCAGCAGCCCCTGGGACAGAGAAACCTACAATGAGCAGTTCTTC. It encodes CASSPWDRETYNEQFF. The full variable domain, completed using reference TRBV14 and TRBJ2-1, is EAGVTQFPSHSVIEKGQTVTLRCDPISGHDNLYWYRRVMGKEIKFLLHFVKESKQDESGMPNNRFLAERTGGTYSTLKVQPAELEDSGVYFCASSPWDRETYNEQFFGPGTRLTVL.

This clone was recorded a few times. The chain is built from TRBV10-3 and TRBJ2-3, with a tentative D call TRBD1 (6 bases). This CDR3 comprises 15 residues. Germline V gene data show CDR1 as ENHRY and CDR2 as SYGVKD. Trimming shortened V by 4 bases and J by 1 base, and 12 bases separated the two germline ends. The CDR3 coding sequence is TGTGCCATCAGTGTCACAGGGAGTCGCACAGATACGCAGTATTTT. This translates into CAISVTGSRTDTQYF.

The J gene is TRBJ2-5, the V gene TRBV11-3; TRBD2 agrees at 14 bases. Germline CDR1 is SGHNT and CDR2 is YENEEA. This CDR3 comprises 17 residues. Trimming cost V 1 base and J 1 base; bases outside gene matches: 2. The CDR3 reads CASSLAGTSGGQETQYF. For the CDR3, the DNA is TGTGCCAGCAGCTTAGCGGGGACTAGCGGGGGCCAAGAGACCCAGTACTTC.

The V and J genes are TRBV11-3 and TRBJ2-7; 7 bases match TRBD1. Germline-derived CDR1 and CDR2 are SGHNT and YENEEA. With V trimmed by 4 bases and J by 5 bases, 11 bases remained unmatched. This CDR3 contains 15 residues. The CDR3 DNA follows: TGTGCCAGCAGCTCCCGTACAGGGGCTATCGACGAGCAGTACTTC. This codes for CASSSRTGAIDEQYF. Full variable domain (outside the CDR3, taken from reference TRBV11-3 and TRBJ2-7): EAGVVQSPRYKIIEKKQPVAFWCNPISGHNTLYWYLQNLGQGPELLIRYENEEAVDDSQLPKDRFSAERLKGVDSTLKIQPAELGDSAVYLCASSSRTGAIDEQYFGPGTRLTVT.

The chain is built from TRBV18 and TRBJ2-7, with 7 bases aligning to TRBD1. The V segment lost 6 bases and the J segment 5 bases; nucleotides outside the gene matches: 13. Germline CDR1 reads KGHSH; CDR2 reads LQKENI. The CDR3 has 15 amino acids. The CDR3 sequence is CASSLGQSGVDEQYF. The CDR3 region has the DNA TGTGCCAGCTCCCTGGGACAGTCGGGTGTGGACGAGCAGTACTTC.

A note on this clone: A read error may account for a junction end that differs from germline. The J gene is TRBJ2-6, the V gene TRBV5-4, with a possible D match to TRBD1 (5 bases). This CDR3 has 15 amino acids. Per germline, CDR1 SGHNT and CDR2 YYREEE (reference sequence). DNA for the CDR3: TGTGCCAGCAGCTTGTACCCGGCTGGGGCCAACGGCCTGACTTTC. Its translation: CASSLYPAGANGLTF.

The J gene is TRBJ2-3, the V gene TRBV4-1; possibly TRBD2 for D (5 bases). Trimming removed 4 bases at V and 0 bases at J, with 20 bases between. CDR3 length equals 18 residues. Germline V gene data show CDR1 as MGHRA and CDR2 as YSYEKL. CDR3 region: CASSLRRDPLGSTDTQYF. The CDR3 bases are TGCGCCAGCAGCCTTAGACGGGATCCACTCGGCAGCACAGATACGCAGTATTTT.

V usage is TRBV5-1 and J usage is TRBJ1-3; a weak D match, TRBD1 (6 bases). Trimming cost V 4 bases and J 3 bases, with 11 bases left between them. The CDR3 is 14 amino acids. Germline-derived CDR1 and CDR2 are SGHRS and YFSETQ. The CDR3 DNA follows: TGCGCCAGCAGCCCCAGGGGTAGTGGAAACACCATATATTTT. It codes for CASSPRGSGNTIYF.

V is TRBV5-4 and J is TRBJ2-3, with 8 bases aligning to TRBD1. In germline, CDR1 is SGHNT, CDR2 YYREEE (reference sequence). V shed 3 bases, J shed 1 base, and the junction held 4 bases outside the gene matches. The CDR3 loop spans 15 amino acids. The CDR3, as DNA: TGTGCCAGCAGCTCAGAGGACAGGGGCACAGATACGCAGTATTTT. Translation gives CASSSEDRGTDTQYF.

This clone showed up just a few times. V usage is TRBV7-3 and J usage is TRBJ2-1; 12 bases fit TRBD2. Trimming took 4 bases from V and 0 from J; bases not matched to a gene: 4. Germline CDR1 is SGHTA and CDR2 is FQGTGA. CDR3 length equals 17 residues. The CDR3 sequence: CASSSGLAGSSYNEQFF. The CDR3 DNA reads TGTGCCAGCAGCTCCGGACTAGCGGGGTCCTCCTACAATGAGCAGTTCTTC.

The chain recombines TRBV6-1 with TRBJ2-7; D may be TRBD2 (6 bases). Per the germline V gene, CDR1 is MNHNS and CDR2 is SASEGT. The V end lost 3 bases, the J end lost 2 bases, and 20 bases lay between the germline ends. This CDR3 is built from 17 residues. The CDR3 sequence is CASSDLHFRDSTYEQYF. In DNA, the CDR3 is TGTGCCAGCAGTGACTTACATTTCCGGGACTCCACCTACGAGCAGTACTTC.

The rearrangement joins TRBV19 to TRBJ1-6; D gene ambiguous. There are 16 residues in the CDR3. Germline values: CDR1 LNHDA, CDR2 SQIVND (reference sequence). The V gene lost 6 bases and the J gene lost 0 bases, with 12 bases spanning the gap. CDR3 sequence reads: CASRTPRDSYNSPLHF. CDR3 DNA sequence: TGTGCCAGTAGAACTCCCCGGGACTCCTATAATTCACCCCTCCACTTT.

The V and J genes are TRBV7-9 and TRBJ1-3; D call uncertain. V shed 4 bases and J shed 2 bases, with 12 bases lying between them. The CDR3 extends over 15 amino acids. Germline CDR1 reads SEHNR; CDR2 reads FQNEAQ (reference sequence). The CDR3 spells CASSSREEPGNTIYF. The CDR3 bases are TGTGCCAGCAGCTCCCGGGAGGAGCCTGGAAACACCATATATTTT.

This clone was observed a single time. The CDR3 DNA follows: TGTGCCAGCAGCGTAGGCCAGGGGGGAAACACCATATATTTT. This translates into CASSVGQGGNTIYF. V usage is TRBV9 and J usage is TRBJ1-3; possible D gene TRBD1, 6 bases. Trimming took 0 bases from V and 4 from J, leaving 8 bases between them. Germline assignment: CDR1 SGDLS and CDR2 YYNGEE. The CDR3 runs 14 residues.

This sequence joins TRBV15 and TRBJ1-2, with D maybe TRBD1 (5 bases). Trimming took off 4 bases at V and 5 bases at J, with 17 bases between the two ends. The CDR3 is made up of 15 amino acids. Germline lookup yields CDR1 LNHNV and CDR2 YYDKDF (reference sequence). CDR3 sequence: CATSKAGGRGYGYTF. CDR3 bases: TGTGCCACCAGCAAGGCAGGTGGGCGGGGGTATGGCTACACCTTC.